Listed below are T cell receptor beta chains from one sample, sequenced in a study of T cell clonotyping in hematopoietic cell transplantation. Assay: immunoSEQ multiplex PCR; the TCRdb copy retains only in-frame clones and omits some. This table has 75,000 to 95,000 clones, 90% to 96% appearing once. The sequencing here drew on peripheral blood mononuclear cells, taken before stem cell transplant. The receptors stem from a woman between 50 and 59 years old with acute myeloid leukemia. Some clones in this sample may be carry-over from other donors' samples. Both conserved end residues are part of each CDR3. A D gene is named only where the DNA matches it firmly. Size values are once, few and many counts, or a class for expanded clones, and some rows have none.

abundance	d_gene	v_gene	j_gene	CDR3nt	CDR3aa
NA	TRBD1	TRBV19	TRBJ1-5	TGTGCCAGTAGTATAGATTATGGACAGGGGTCCCCTCAGCCCCAGCATTTT	CASSIDYGQGSPQPQHF
NA	TRBD1	TRBV6-5	TRBJ2-7	TGTGCCAGCAGTTACCGGGACAGCTACGAGCAGTACTTC	CASSYRDSYEQYF
NA	TRBD2	TRBV7-8	TRBJ2-7	TGTGCCAGCACCGCCGCCGGGGGGTCCGAGCAGTACTTC	CASTAAGGSEQYF
once	NA	TRBV5-1	TRBJ2-5	TGCGCCAGCAGCTCACTAGGGACCCAGTACTTC	CASSSLGTQYF
NA	TRBD1	TRBV29-1	TRBJ2-7	TGCAGCGTTGAAGCCGGGACAGGGGGCTACGAGCAGTACTTC	CSVEAGTGGYEQYF
NA	NA	TRBV25-1	TRBJ2-3	TGTGCCAGCAGTGAACAAGCTACAGATACGCAGTATTTT	CASSEQATDTQYF
NA	NA	TRBV7-2	TRBJ1-5	TGTGCCAGCAGCTTAGGCAGGGGAGGCAATCAGCCCCAGCATTTT	CASSLGRGGNQPQHF
once	NA	TRBV28	TRBJ2-7	TGTGCCAGCAGTTTGAGGGGAGGCACTGGAGAGCAGTACTTC	CASSLRGGTGEQYF
once	TRBD1	TRBV27	TRBJ2-7	TGTGCCAGCAGTTTAGCCGGACAGGGGGCGTACGAGCAGTACTTC	CASSLAGQGAYEQYF
NA	NA	TRBV5-1	TRBJ2-7	TGCGCCAGCAGCTCCGGACAGAACATTAAGACCTACGAGCAGTACTTC	CASSSGQNIKTYEQYF
once	TRBD1	TRBV5-1	TRBJ2-7	TGCGCCAGCAGCTCAGGGGGTGTCTACGAGCAGTACTTC	CASSSGGVYEQYF
NA	NA	TRBV5-4	TRBJ1-2	TGTGCCAGCAGCTTGGGGGCGTTCGGCAACTATGGCTACACCTTC	CASSLGAFGNYGYTF
NA	NA	TRBV19	TRBJ2-2	TGTGCCAGTAGGAAAAGGGAATCGAACACCGGGGAGCTGTTTTTT	CASRKRESNTGELFF
NA	TRBD1	TRBV5-1	TRBJ2-7	TGCGCCACTTCGACAGGGGGGCGCGTCTACGAGCAGTACTTC	CATSTGGRVYEQYF
NA	NA	TRBV7-2	TRBJ1-6	TGTGCCAGCAGGCGTGAATTTGACAATTCACCCCTCCACTTT	CASRREFDNSPLHF
NA	TRBD2	TRBV30	TRBJ2-5	TGTGCCTGGAGTTTGGGGAGGGGCAAGACCCAGTACTTC	CAWSLGRGKTQYF
NA	NA	TRBV27	TRBJ2-3	TGTGCCAGCAGTTTATATAAGCGGTCGACTAGCACAGATACGCAGTATTTT	CASSLYKRSTSTDTQYF
once	NA	TRBV5-1	TRBJ2-5	TGCGCCACCCAGACAGGAGACGGGGAGACCCAGTACTTC	CATQTGDGETQYF
NA	TRBD2	TRBV7-2	TRBJ2-7	TGTGCCAGCAGCTCCTACGGGGGGGGTTCCTACGAGCAGTACTTC	CASSSYGGGSYEQYF
NA	NA	TRBV19	TRBJ1-1	TGTGCCAGTAGTATTCCGGGAATGATCCCTGAAGCTTTCTTT	CASSIPGMIPEAFF
NA	TRBD2	TRBV4-2	TRBJ2-1	TGTGCCAGCAGCCTCGGTCTAGCGGGGTCGTACAATGAGCAGTTCTTC	CASSLGLAGSYNEQFF
NA	NA	TRBV9	TRBJ2-1	TGTGCCAGCAGCCCTCAGGGGGGTGAGCAGTTCTTC	CASSPQGGEQFF
NA	NA	TRBV30	TRBJ2-5	TGTGCCTGGAATGGGCTGGCGGGGCAAGAGACCCAGTACTTC	CAWNGLAGQETQYF
once	TRBD2	TRBV5-6	TRBJ2-7	TGTGCCAGCAGCTACTACAGGACTAGCTCGGCCTACGAGCAGTACTTC	CASSYYRTSSAYEQYF
NA	NA	TRBV2	TRBJ1-5	TGTGCCAGCAGTGCGAACAGGGCGGAGCAGCCCCAGCATTTT	CASSANRAEQPQHF
NA	TRBD1	TRBV4-1	TRBJ1-5	TGCGCCAGCAGTCAAGAAACAGGGGGTTCGGGAAGTCAGCCCCAGCATTTT	CASSQETGGSGSQPQHF
NA	NA	TRBV7-8	TRBJ1-2	TGTGCCAGCAGCGCCCCCAACTATGGCTACACCTTC	CASSAPNYGYTF
NA	TRBD1	TRBV6-5	TRBJ2-5	TGTGCCAGCAGTTACTTCACGACAGGGTCGAAGGAGACCCAGTACTTC	CASSYFTTGSKETQYF
once	TRBD2	TRBV11-2	TRBJ2-2	TGTGCCAGCAGCAAAATAGCGGGGGGGCCCACCGGGGAGCTGTTTTTT	CASSKIAGGPTGELFF
NA	NA	TRBV7-2	TRBJ1-6	TGTGCCAGCAGAGGGCGGGAAAATTCACCCCTCCACTTT	CASRGRENSPLHF
NA	NA	TRBV2	TRBJ1-2	TGTGCCAGCAGTGCTGGGGAGGACTATGGCTACACCTTC	CASSAGEDYGYTF
NA	TRBD2	TRBV6-6	TRBJ2-1	TGTGCCAGCAAGGCGGGGACTAGCGTAAAAAATGAGCAGTTCTTC	CASKAGTSVKNEQFF
NA	NA	TRBV4-2	TRBJ2-1	TGTGCCAGCAGCCAAGAATCCAGGGAGGTCGATGAGCAGTTCTTC	CASSQESREVDEQFF
NA	TRBD1	TRBV19	TRBJ1-5	TGTGCCAGTAGTAGGGACAGGATGAATCAGCCCCAGCATTTT	CASSRDRMNQPQHF
NA	TRBD1	TRBV27	TRBJ1-2	TGTGCCAGCAGTTCCAGGGACAGACCAATAACCGGCTACACCTTC	CASSSRDRPITGYTF
NA	NA	TRBV29-1	TRBJ1-2	TGCAGCGTTGGAAAGACTACCCTCACCTTC	CSVGKTTLTF
once	NA	TRBV19	TRBJ2-5	TGTGCCTGTAGGGTTGGGGAGACCCAGTACTTC	CACRVGETQYF
NA	NA	TRBV7-9	TRBJ1-5	TGTGCCAGCAGCTTTGCAGGGGACGATCAGCCCCAGCATTTT	CASSFAGDDQPQHF
NA	NA	TRBV28	TRBJ2-2	TGTGCCAGCCGAATGGACAGCCCTGGGGAGCTGTTTTTT	CASRMDSPGELFF
NA	TRBD2	TRBV28	TRBJ2-5	TGTGCCAGCAGGGTGCGCGGGAGGGCCTGGGAGACCCAGTACTTC	CASRVRGRAWETQYF
NA	TRBD1	TRBV11-3	TRBJ2-7	TGTGCCAGCAGCTCGGGACAGGGGGCCAACTACGAGCAGTACTTC	CASSSGQGANYEQYF
NA	NA	TRBV12-5	TRBJ1-5	TGTGCTAGTGGTTTGGGGGGCCAACCCAATCAGCCCCAGCATTTT	CASGLGGQPNQPQHF
NA	NA	TRBV5-6	TRBJ2-5	TGTGCCAGCAGCTTTGCAGGGACGGAGACCCAGTACTTC	CASSFAGTETQYF
NA	NA	TRBV7-2	TRBJ2-3	TGTGCCAGCAGCCGAAGGGGACGAGGAATCACAGATACGCAGTATTTT	CASSRRGRGITDTQYF
NA	NA	TRBV28	TRBJ1-2	TGTGCCAGCACCCTTTGGGGCGTCAGGGCTGATGGCTACACCTTC	CASTLWGVRADGYTF
NA	NA	TRBV7-2	TRBJ2-3	TGTGCCAGCAGCTTAAACCAGGGGAGCACAGATACGCAGTATTTT	CASSLNQGSTDTQYF
once	NA	TRBV6-5	TRBJ2-2	TGTGCCAGCAGTTACTCCCTCGGGGCCGGGGAGCTGTTTTTT	CASSYSLGAGELFF
NA	NA	TRBV6-1	TRBJ2-7	TGTGCCAGCAGAGAAGACATACGCAGGACAGCGTACGAGCAGTACTTC	CASREDIRRTAYEQYF
NA	TRBD1	TRBV7-2	TRBJ2-5	TGTGCCAGCAGCTCCCGACAGGGGCAGACCCAGTACTTC	CASSSRQGQTQYF
NA	NA	TRBV5-1	TRBJ1-4	TGCGCCAGCAGCCAGGAGGCGGGTAATGAAAAACTGTTTTTT	CASSQEAGNEKLFF
NA	TRBD1	TRBV11-2	TRBJ1-6	TGTGCCAGCAAAGCAGGGGGCAACTATTCACCCCTCCACTTT	CASKAGGNYSPLHF
NA	NA	TRBV25-1	TRBJ1-3	TGTGCCAGCAGCCTTACCCGCTCGGCGGCTAACTCTGGAAACACCATATATTTT	CASSLTRSAANSGNTIYF
NA	NA	TRBV19	TRBJ2-5	TGTGCCAGTTCCGGGAATCTAATGGAGACCCAGTACTTC	CASSGNLMETQYF
NA	TRBD1	TRBV30	TRBJ2-7	TGTGCCTGGAAGGACAGGGGGTACGAGCAGTACTTC	CAWKDRGYEQYF
NA	TRBD2	TRBV2	TRBJ2-1	TGTGCCAGCAGTGTCAGACTAGCGGGAGTTTCCTACAATGAGCAGTTCTTC	CASSVRLAGVSYNEQFF
NA	NA	TRBV6-1	TRBJ1-1	TGTGCCAGTGGACAGACCTTCACTGAAGCTTTCTTT	CASGQTFTEAFF
NA	TRBD1	TRBV6-1	TRBJ1-3	TGTGCCAGCAGTGACCGGGACAGGGGTCGCGGAAACACCATATATTTT	CASSDRDRGRGNTIYF
NA	NA	TRBV2	TRBJ2-7	TGTGCCAGCAGTGGTGTGGAGCAGTACTTC	CASSGVEQYF
NA	TRBD2	TRBV28	TRBJ2-1	TGTGCCAGCAGTATCGGACTAGCGGGTACCTCCTACAATGAGCAGTTCTTC	CASSIGLAGTSYNEQFF
NA	NA	TRBV5-5	TRBJ2-2	TGTGCCAGCAGCCAAAGGGGGGACGGGGAGCTGTTTTTT	CASSQRGDGELFF